A single sample gave rise to the 17 T cell receptor beta chains below, sequenced in a study of T cells in Graves' hyperthyroidism and ophthalmopathy. Using RNA transcripts as the source, TCR beta CDR3 regions were amplified. HTBI primers were employed in a first-round RT-PCR of the TCR CDR3. In TCRdb, the multiplex PCR reads were re-called with MiXCR into one record per CDR3 protein. The sample gives about 380,000 distinct CDR3 sequences, 15% to 20% of which show up once; roughly two fifths is in the top ten. The specimen was blood. These receptors all stem from a man aged 18-30 years with Graves' ophthalmopathy.

The table lists this clonotype with many counts. The rearrangement joins TRBV3-1 to TRBJ2-7, with D possibly being TRBD2 (5 bases). The germline V and J ends were trimmed by 5 bases and 3 bases, with 14 bases remaining between them. The CDR3 runs 14 residues. The germline CDR1 and CDR2 sequences are LGHDT and YNNKEL (reference sequence). The CDR3 DNA reads TGTGCCAGCAGCTATTTGAGAGGGAGCTACGAGCAGTACTTC. Encoded protein: CASSYLRGSYEQYF.

The V and J genes are TRBV15 and TRBJ2-7, with a tentative D call TRBD1 (6 bases). Germline CDR1 is LNHNV and CDR2 is YYDKDF (reference sequence). This CDR3 is 12 amino acids long. The V and J ends lost 5 bases and 3 bases respectively, with 8 bases between them. The CDR3 protein is CATSVRGYEQYF. CDR3 sequence (DNA): TGTGCCACCAGCGTCAGGGGCTACGAGCAGTACTTC.

Many counts were recorded for this clonotype. The rearrangement joins TRBV7-6 to TRBJ2-5; 8 bases map to TRBD2. CDR1 is SGHVS and CDR2 is FNYEAQ in the germline V gene. The CDR3 loop spans 14 amino acids. With 5 bases clipped from V and 5 bases from J, the junction kept 7 bases outside the gene matches. CDR3 sequence reads: CASSTAGLGETQYF. In DNA, the CDR3 is TGTGCCAGCAGCACGGCGGGACTAGGGGAGACCCAGTACTTC. The full variable domain, its missing parts supplied by reference TRBV7-6 and TRBJ2-5, is GAGVSQSPRYKVTKRGQDVALRCDPISGHVSLYWYRQALGQGPEFLTYFNYEAQQDKSGLPNDRFSAERPEGSISTLTIQRTEQRDSAMYRCASSTAGLGETQYFGPGTRLLVL.

This chain links TRBV6-1 with TRBJ2-7; 9 bases agree with TRBD2. The germline V gene has CDR1 MNHNS and CDR2 SASEGT. CDR3 length equals 14 residues. The ends lost 6 bases at V and 6 bases at J; junction bases unmatched: 9. CDR3 coding DNA: TGTGCCAGCAGCCCTACTGGCGGGGGGGCCGAGCAGTACTTC. Translated: CASSPTGGGAEQYF.

This clonotype has more than one count but fewer than ten. The V call is TRBV15, the J call TRBJ2-1; weak D call: TRBD2 (5 bases). Germline V gene lookup returns CDR1 LNHNV and CDR2 YYDKDF (reference sequence). Trimming removed 4 bases from V and 1 base from J, with 11 bases in between. The CDR3 contains 15 residues. Here the CDR3 reads CATSTGLSSYNEQFF. In DNA, the CDR3 is TGTGCCACCAGCACCGGACTTTCGTCCTACAATGAGCAGTTCTTC.

This rearrangement joins TRBV5-4 to TRBJ1-1; D is possibly TRBD1 (6 bases). Germline V CDR1 and CDR2: SGHNT, YYREEE (reference sequence). Trimming cost V 7 bases and J 7 bases, with 20 bases left between them. The CDR3 consists of 14 residues. The CDR3 reads CASSPSDRWGEAFF. CDR3 sequence (DNA): TGTGCCAGCTCCCCCTCCGACAGGTGGGGTGAAGCTTTCTTT.

J is TRBJ2-3 and V is TRBV7-3; 7 nucleotides align to TRBD1. The CDR3 covers 16 residues. Per germline, CDR1 SGHTA and CDR2 FQGTGA. V dropped 3 bases and J dropped 5; count of bases not matched to a gene: 11. In DNA form, the CDR3 reads TGTGCCAGCAGCTTGTTACGGTACAGGGGAATAGATACGCAGTATTTT. Translated, it gives CASSLLRYRGIDTQYF. The variable domain in full, completed from reference TRBV7-3 and TRBJ2-3, reads GAGVSQTPSNKVTEKGKYVELRCDPISGHTALYWYRQSLGQGPEFLIYFQGTGAADDSGLPNDRFFAVRPEGSVSTLKIQRTERGDSAVYLCASSLLRYRGIDTQYFGPGTRLTVL.

The chain has TRBV6-1 and TRBJ2-7; 9 bases align to TRBD1. Trimming removed 5 bases from V and 0 bases from J; junction bases left unmatched: 11. Germline V gene lookup returns CDR1 MNHNS and CDR2 SASEGT. CDR3 size: 17 residues. The DNA for the CDR3 is TGTGCCAGCAGTCGGGAATGGGGGACAGGGTACTCCTACGAGCAGTACTTC. Its protein product is CASSREWGTGYSYEQYF.

The sample holds a few counts of this clonotype. The chain has TRBV6-5 and TRBJ2-7; the D gene is possibly TRBD1 (6 bases). The CDR3 runs 15 residues. The V gene lost 2 bases and the J gene lost 5 bases, with 16 bases spanning the gap. The germline V gene encodes CDR1 MNHEY and CDR2 SVGAGI. The CDR3 nucleotides are TGTGCCAGCAGTTACGGGGGCAGGGATCTCAACGAGCAGTACTTC. It translates to CASSYGGRDLNEQYF.

This clonotype was seen at least ten times. CDR3 coding DNA: TGTGCCAGCAGAGGGCAGGGCCGAGAGACCCAGTACTTC. Its protein product is CASRGQGRETQYF. The chain employs TRBV2 and TRBJ2-5, with D possibly TRBD1 on 5 matching bases. This CDR3 has 13 amino acids. Trimming removed 6 bases from V and 4 bases from J, with 12 bases in between. Germline assignment: CDR1 SNHLY and CDR2 FYNNEI.

This clonotype was found a few times. The CDR3 coding sequence is TGTGCCAGCAGCCCCCCGGGACTAGCGGAGACCCAGTACTTC. Protein sequence: CASSPPGLAETQYF. The chain has TRBV3-1 and TRBJ2-5; 10 bases are shared with TRBD2. Germline V CDR1 and CDR2: LGHDT, YNNKEL (reference sequence). This CDR3 has 14 residues. The V gene end was trimmed by 4 bases and the J gene end by 5 bases; junction bases not matched to a gene: 4.

This clonotype has at least ten counts. The chain carries TRBV3-1 and TRBJ1-5; D call uncertain. The CDR3 spans 12 residues. With 0 bases removed from V and 7 bases from J, the gap between germline ends came to 4 bases. Germline V gene sequence: CDR1 LGHDT, CDR2 YNNKEL (reference sequence). The CDR3 DNA follows: TGTGCCAGCAGCCAAGATCGACAGCCCCAGCATTTT. Its translation: CASSQDRQPQHF.

This clonotype was recorded many times. The rearrangement uses TRBV5-1 and TRBJ1-6; 9 bases line up with TRBD1. J gave up 9 bases and V 0 bases, and 10 bases lay outside the gene matches. The CDR3 spans 17 residues. Germline V lookup: CDR1 SGHRS, CDR2 YFSETQ. The DNA of the CDR3 is TGCGCCAGCAGCTTGGCGTACCCCGGACAGGGGACTTCACCCCTCCACTTT. Translating gives CASSLAYPGQGTSPLHF.

The chain couples TRBV2 to TRBJ1-1, with D possibly being TRBD1 (5 bases). Germline CDR1 SNHLY, CDR2 FYNNEI. CDR3 length equals 14 residues. The ends were cut back, 10 bases at V and 1 base at J, with 16 bases in the middle. The CDR3, as DNA: TGTGCCACGACACGGGACTCTCAGAACACTGAAGCTTTCTTT. Residues: CATTRDSQNTEAFF.

This clonotype was picked up many times. This chain joins TRBV15 and TRBJ1-1; D unresolved. The germline V gene encodes CDR1 LNHNV and CDR2 YYDKDF (reference sequence). CDR3 size: 14 residues. Trimming took 4 bases from V and 1 from J, leaving 10 bases between them. The CDR3 protein is CATSTSQPNTEAFF. CDR3 DNA sequence: TGTGCCACCAGCACTTCGCAGCCGAACACTGAAGCTTTCTTT. Full variable domain (outside the CDR3, taken from reference TRBV15 and TRBJ1-1): DAMVIQNPRYQVTQFGKPVTLSCSQTLNHNVMYWYQQKSSQAPKLLFHYYDKDFNNEADTPDNFQSRRPNTSFCFLDIRSPGLGDTAMYLCATSTSQPNTEAFFGQGTRLTVV.

Many counts were recorded for this clonotype. The J gene is TRBJ1-2, the V gene TRBV7-6; maybe TRBD1 (5 bases). V lost 4 bases to trimming and J lost 2 bases, with 14 bases between them. Germline values: CDR1 SGHVS, CDR2 FNYEAQ. This CDR3 has 15 amino acids. CDR3 protein: CASSSAPGPNYGYTF. In DNA form, the CDR3 reads TGTGCCAGCAGCTCTGCTCCGGGACCGAACTATGGCTACACCTTC.

Here the CDR3 reads CASSRTSGGAETQYF. As DNA, the CDR3 is TGTGCCAGCAGCCGGACTAGCGGGGGGGCGGAGACCCAGTACTTC. The V and J genes are TRBV7-3 and TRBJ2-5; 15 positions match TRBD2. Germline V CDR1 and CDR2: SGHTA, FQGTGA. J was trimmed by 5 bases and V by 5 bases; bases with no gene match: 3. CDR3 length: 15 residues. The variable domain in full, with the rest retrieved from reference TRBV7-3 and TRBJ2-5, is GAGVSQTPSNKVTEKGKYVELRCDPISGHTALYWYRQSLGQGPEFLIYFQGTGAADDSGLPNDRFFAVRPEGSVSTLKIQRTERGDSAVYLCASSRTSGGAETQYFGPGTRLLVL.